Listed here are 16 T cell receptor beta chains from one sample, sequenced in a study of PD-L1 blockade in urothelial cancer. The repertoire was sequenced with immunoSEQ multiplex PCR; TCRdb's copy has only in-frame clones and lacks some. The sample has 58,000 or so clones; 70% to 90% are singletons. The sequences come from PBMCs, collected around atezolizumab (anti-PD-L1) treatment. These receptor sequences come from a man aged 45-65 years with urothelial cancer.

The chain combines TRBV15 with TRBJ2-1, with TRBD2 as a possible D gene (5 bases). V lost 3 bases to trimming and J lost 9 bases, with 15 bases between them. This CDR3 comprises 14 residues. In germline, CDR1 is LNHNV, CDR2 YYDKDF (reference sequence). CDR3 in amino acids: CATSSPGRVGEQFF. The CDR3 DNA sequence: TGTGCCACCAGCAGCCCGGGAAGGGTTGGTGAGCAGTTCTTC.

The CDR3 sequence is CASRRTSGSVDEQFF. The CDR3 nucleotides read TGTGCCAGCAGGCGGACTAGCGGGAGCGTAGATGAGCAGTTCTTC. The rearrangement joins TRBV6-5 to TRBJ2-1; 13 bases agree with TRBD2. Per the germline V gene, CDR1 is MNHEY and CDR2 is SVGAGI. V lost 6 bases and J lost 8; bases outside the gene matches: 7. The length of the CDR3 is 15 residues.

This clone was detected only once. V usage is TRBV4-1 and J usage is TRBJ1-3, with 7 positions matching TRBD1. The V gene end was trimmed by 5 bases and the J gene end by 4 bases; junction bases not matched to a gene: 5. CDR1 and CDR2 from the germline V gene are MGHRA and YSYEKL. CDR3 length equals 14 residues. This CDR3 is CASSDTGVGNTIYF. For the CDR3, the DNA is TGCGCCAGCAGCGATACAGGGGTGGGAAACACCATATATTTT.

This chain joins TRBV7-2 and TRBJ1-5; 7 bases are shared with TRBD1. Germline lookup yields CDR1 SGHTA and CDR2 FQGNSA. The CDR3 extends over 13 amino acids. V dropped 5 bases and J dropped 7; count of bases not matched to a gene: 5. CDR3: CASSLTGVQPQHF. As DNA, the CDR3 is TGTGCCAGCAGCCTTACAGGGGTCCAGCCCCAGCATTTT.

This clone was seen only a few times. The chain is built from TRBV2 and TRBJ2-7; D may be TRBD2 (6 bases). Trimming cost V 7 bases and J 6 bases, with 13 bases left between them. CDR3 length equals 12 residues. From germline, CDR1 is SNHLY and CDR2 FYNNEI. The CDR3: CASTGRRGEQYF. The CDR3 DNA follows: TGTGCCAGCACTGGCCGGAGGGGCGAGCAGTACTTC.

The chain is built from TRBV5-1 and TRBJ1-2, with TRBD1 matching 8 bases. The CDR3 covers 15 residues. Germline V gene lookup returns CDR1 SGHRS and CDR2 YFSETQ. V gave up 0 bases and J gave up 8 bases; unmatched junction bases: 9. This CDR3 reads CASSLVGQGALGYTF. CDR3 coding DNA: TGCGCCAGCAGCTTGGTCGGCCAGGGGGCGCTGGGCTACACCTTC.

The gene calls are TRBV10-3 and TRBJ1-5; 9 bases line up with TRBD1. This CDR3 is 13 amino acids long. The germline gives CDR1 ENHRY, CDR2 SYGVKD. The ends lost 6 bases at V and 4 bases at J; junction bases unmatched: 1. Written as DNA, the CDR3 is TGTGCCATCAGGGGACAGGGTAATCAGCCCCAGCATTTT. This encodes CAIRGQGNQPQHF.

The chain links TRBV7-2 to TRBJ2-7; 10 positions agree with TRBD2. The CDR3 has 16 residues. The germline CDR1 and CDR2 sequences are SGHTA and FQGNSA. Germline trimming cut 6 bases from V and 4 bases from J; bases unmatched to any gene: 12. The CDR3: CASREQGGTSVYEQYF. The CDR3, as DNA: TGTGCCAGCAGGGAGCAAGGGGGGACTAGCGTGTACGAGCAGTACTTC.

The chain uses TRBV11-3 and TRBJ2-1; 13 bases align to TRBD2. Trimming at V came to 5 bases and at J to 7 bases, leaving 11 bases not matched to a gene. This CDR3 is built from 17 residues. CDR1 and CDR2 (germline): SGHNT, YENEEA. CDR3 loop: CASSPPPGLAGSNEQFF. Here the CDR3 DNA reads TGTGCCAGCAGCCCTCCTCCGGGACTAGCGGGAAGTAATGAGCAGTTCTTC.

The V and J genes are TRBV28 and TRBJ1-6, with TRBD1 as a possible D gene (5 bases). Deletions cut 5 bases from V and 8 bases from J, with 13 bases between. This CDR3 contains 14 residues. Per the germline V gene, CDR1 is MDHEN and CDR2 is SYDVKM. CDR3 DNA sequence: TGTGCCAGCAGTACGGCTCAGGGATATTCACCCCTCCACTTT. Its protein is CASSTAQGYSPLHF.

The rearrangement uses TRBV30 and TRBJ2-4; D is ambiguous. Germline V lookup: CDR1 GTSNPN, CDR2 SVGIG (reference sequence). The CDR3 runs to 16 residues. Trimming left V 3 bases short and J 0 bases short, with 15 bases between. CDR3 coding DNA: TGTGCCTGGAGACCGTCTTTCGTACTAGCCAAAAACATTCAGTACTTC. Translating it yields CAWRPSFVLAKNIQYF.

The chain recombines TRBV12-5 with TRBJ2-3; no definite D call. This CDR3 spans 15 amino acids. V shed 5 bases and J shed 6 bases, with 18 bases lying between them. Germline V gives CDR1 LGHNT, CDR2 FRNRAP. The DNA for the CDR3 is TGTGCTAGTGGTATGGGCCTCGAACGGGTGGATACGCAGTATTTT. Protein product: CASGMGLERVDTQYF.

The V call is TRBV9, the J call TRBJ2-5; possible D gene TRBD1, 6 bases. The CDR3 is 14 amino acids. Germline-derived CDR1 and CDR2 are SGDLS and YYNGEE. The V end lost 4 bases, the J end lost 5 bases, and 15 bases lay between the germline ends. As DNA, the CDR3 is TGTGCCAGCAGCCGTTGGGGGCGAGGGGAGACCCAGTACTTC. As protein: CASSRWGRGETQYF.

The chain recombines TRBV27 with TRBJ1-6, with a weak D call TRBD1 (5 bases). The CDR3 runs to 15 residues. Trimming removed 0 bases at V and 7 bases at J, with 10 bases between. Germline lookup yields CDR1 MNHEY and CDR2 SMNVEV (reference sequence). The CDR3 DNA reads TGTGCCAGCAGTTTATCACGCCAGGGAAATTCACCCCTCCACTTT. Protein: CASSLSRQGNSPLHF.

This clone was counted a single time. The chain uses TRBV11-2 and TRBJ1-1; possible D gene TRBD1, 6 bases. Trimming took 0 bases from V and 5 from J, leaving 7 bases between them. The CDR3 contains 13 residues. CDR1 and CDR2 (germline): SGHAT, FQNNGV. CDR3 residues: CASSLERGTEAFF. The CDR3 DNA follows: TGTGCCAGCAGCTTAGAGAGGGGGACTGAAGCTTTCTTT.

Only a few counts were recorded for this clone. V and J are TRBV2 and TRBJ2-1; D gene uncertain. Germline assignment: CDR1 SNHLY and CDR2 FYNNEI. The length of the CDR3 is 12 residues. The V and J ends lost 7 bases and 12 bases respectively, with 16 bases between them. Here the CDR3 DNA reads TGTGCCAGCAAGGCCGCGGAAATGGGGCAGTTCTTC. It codes for CASKAAEMGQFF.